This entry lists 26 T cell receptor beta chains sequenced from one sample in a study of blood T cell repertoires in COVID-19. Libraries were prepared by immunoSEQ multiplex PCR; TCRdb keeps only in-frame clonotypes and omits some of them. This table has 70,000 to 95,000 clones, 80% appearing once. The source material was peripheral blood. Source of these receptors: a woman aged 40 to 50 with active or convalescent COVID-19.

This clone was found once. This chain links TRBV3-1 (or the pseudogene TRBV3-2) with TRBJ1-1, with D unclear. CDR1 and CDR2 from the germline V gene are LGHDT and YNNKEL (reference sequence). Trimming removed 2 bases from V and 7 bases from J, with 14 bases in between. The CDR3 loop spans 14 amino acids. As DNA, the CDR3 is TGTGCCAGCAGCCAACAGGATTATGATGGTGAAGCTTTCTTT. This codes for CASSQQDYDGEAFF.

The chain carries TRBV19 and TRBJ1-1; TRBD1 might be the D (6 bases). The CDR3 sequence is 14 residues long. The germline gives CDR1 LNHDA, CDR2 SQIVND (reference sequence). V gave up 7 bases and J gave up 0 bases, with 12 bases separating them. The CDR3 loop is CASKETGMNTEAFF. The CDR3 DNA reads TGTGCCAGTAAAGAAACAGGGATGAACACTGAAGCTTTCTTT. The whole variable domain, filled in from reference TRBV19 and TRBJ1-1, reads DGGITQSPKYLFRKEGQNVTLSCEQNLNHDAMYWYRQDPGQGLRLIYYSQIVNDFQKGDIAEGYSVSREKKESFPLTVTSAQKNPTAFYLCASKETGMNTEAFFGQGTRLTVV.

The rearrangement links TRBV28 to TRBJ2-1; D gene ambiguous. The CDR3 length is 15 residues. Trimming left V 5 bases short and J 0 bases short, with 11 bases between. Per germline, CDR1 MDHEN and CDR2 SYDVKM. The CDR3 reads CASSPPLSSYNEQFF. The CDR3 DNA sequence: TGTGCCAGCAGTCCGCCCCTGAGCTCCTACAATGAGCAGTTCTTC.

This clone has a handful of counts. The chain carries TRBV30 and TRBJ2-7; D gene uncertain. This CDR3 is 13 amino acids long. V was pared by 0 bases and J by 5 bases, with 11 bases between. The V gene's germline CDR1 is GTSNPN and CDR2 SVGIG (reference sequence). CDR3 sequence: CAWSVLYDHEQYF. The CDR3 region has the DNA TGTGCCTGGAGTGTACTTTATGATCACGAGCAGTACTTC.

J is TRBJ1-5 and V is TRBV7-2, with 8 bases aligning to TRBD1. This CDR3 is 15 amino acids long. CDR1 is SGHTA, CDR2 FQGNSA, per germline. J gave up 4 bases and V 1 base, and 3 bases lay outside the gene matches. The CDR3 reads CASSLGGQGNQPQHF. The CDR3 DNA reads as TGTGCCAGCAGCTTAGGCGGACAGGGAAATCAGCCCCAGCATTTT.

The rearrangement uses TRBV30 and TRBJ2-2; D unresolved. Germline lookup yields CDR1 GTSNPN and CDR2 SVGIG (reference sequence). The length of the CDR3 is 13 residues. Trimming left V 1 base short and J 4 bases short, with 7 bases between. The CDR3 here is CAWSEHPTGELFF. The CDR3 DNA is TGTGCCTGGAGTGAGCACCCCACCGGGGAGCTGTTTTTT.

The V gene is TRBV24-1, the J gene TRBJ2-1; 10 nucleotides line up with TRBD2. The V gene's germline CDR1 is KGHDR and CDR2 SFDVKD. The junction had 5 bases not matched to a gene; V was cut back by 3 bases and J by 4 bases. The length of the CDR3 is 16 residues. CDR3 protein: CATSDISGGVYNEQFF. The CDR3 bases are TGTGCCACCAGTGATATAAGCGGGGGGGTATACAATGAGCAGTTCTTC.

As concerns this clone: Compared with germline, one end of the junction differs, possibly owing to a read error. The rearrangement uses TRBV3-1 (or the pseudogene TRBV3-2) and TRBJ2-7; 9 bases are shared with TRBD1. The V gene's germline CDR1 is LGHDT and CDR2 YNNKEL (reference sequence). The CDR3 extends over 13 amino acids. CDR3 region: CASSPRGQGGNSF. CDR3 sequence (DNA): TGTGCCAGCAGCCCGAGGGGACAGGGAGGAAACTCCTTC.

V usage is TRBV24-1 and J usage is TRBJ2-1, with 9 bases lining up with TRBD2. Looked up from germline, CDR1 is KGHDR and CDR2 is SFDVKD. The CDR3 spans 16 residues. V lost 5 bases and J lost 4; bases outside the gene matches: 8. CDR3 coding DNA: TGTGCCACCAGTGGGGAAGCGGGAGGTACTTACAATGAGCAGTTCTTC. It specifies CATSGEAGGTYNEQFF.

CDR3 in amino acids: CASSLLSGAGQPQHF. The CDR3 DNA reads as TGTGCCAGCAGCTTGTTGTCCGGAGCCGGTCAGCCCCAGCATTTT. The chain couples TRBV5-5 to TRBJ1-5; D is ambiguous. The ends were cut back, 1 base at V and 6 bases at J, with 14 bases in the middle. There are 15 residues in the CDR3. CDR1 and CDR2 from the germline V gene are SGHKS and YYEKEE (reference sequence).

V usage is TRBV3-1 (or the pseudogene TRBV3-2) and J usage is TRBJ2-1, with a weak D call TRBD2 (5 bases). CDR1 and CDR2 (germline): LGHDT, YNNKEL (reference sequence). The CDR3 consists of 14 residues. Trimming stripped 4 bases from V and 2 bases from J, with 9 bases between. The DNA of the CDR3 is TGTGCCAGCAGCCCTCGGGGTACCTACAATGAGCAGTTCTTC. Translation gives CASSPRGTYNEQFF.

The chain has TRBV11-3 and TRBJ2-7, with TRBD2 as a possible D gene (6 bases). CDR3 length: 14 residues. CDR1 and CDR2 (germline): SGHNT, YENEEA. The V and J ends lost 5 bases and 3 bases respectively, with 14 bases between them. The CDR3 coding sequence is TGTGCCAGCAGCACCCGGGACGGGGGCTACGAGCAGTACTTC. This encodes CASSTRDGGYEQYF.

This clone was seen only once. V gene TRBV10-2 combines with J gene TRBJ2-4; possibly TRBD2 for D (6 bases). Germline V gene sequence: CDR1 WSHSY, CDR2 SAAADI. The V end lost 4 bases, the J end lost 0 bases, and 10 bases lay between the germline ends. The CDR3 contains 15 residues. The CDR3 sequence: CASSALALAKNIQYF. For the CDR3, the DNA is TGCGCCAGCAGTGCCCTAGCGCTAGCCAAAAACATTCAGTACTTC.

V usage is TRBV2 and J usage is TRBJ1-1; perhaps TRBD1 as D (6 bases). There are 13 residues in the CDR3. V was clipped by 7 bases and J by 1 base, with 10 bases between them. Germline V gives CDR1 SNHLY, CDR2 FYNNEI. CDR3 loop: CASTRDTNTEAFF. The CDR3 DNA reads TGTGCCAGCACCCGGGACACGAACACTGAAGCTTTCTTT.

The V and J genes are TRBV2 and TRBJ1-5; D might be TRBD1 (6 bases). The germline gives CDR1 SNHLY, CDR2 FYNNEI. CDR3 length: 14 residues. V shed 5 bases and J shed 3 bases, with 11 bases lying between them. The CDR3 DNA sequence: TGTGCCAGCAGTAAGGACAGTTCCAATCAGCCCCAGCATTTT. Its translation is CASSKDSSNQPQHF.

This clone was counted only a few times. The chain carries TRBV19 and TRBJ1-5; D call uncertain. CDR1 is LNHDA, CDR2 SQIVND, per germline (reference sequence). Deletions cut 5 bases from V and 2 bases from J, with 16 bases between. The CDR3 contains 16 residues. The CDR3 nucleotides read TGTGCCAGTAGTCCCACGGACCGCGGGGGCAATCAGCCCCAGCATTTT. This gives the protein CASSPTDRGGNQPQHF.

This sequence joins TRBV19 and TRBJ2-1, with 14 bases fitting TRBD2. CDR1 and CDR2 from the germline V gene are LNHDA and SQIVND (reference sequence). The CDR3 spans 15 residues. V lost 5 bases, J lost 7 bases, and 4 bases stayed unmatched. CDR3 in amino acids: CASSLGTSGGNEQFF. In DNA, the CDR3 is TGTGCCAGTAGTCTGGGGACTAGCGGGGGAAATGAGCAGTTCTTC.

This clone was detected once. This chain uses TRBV7-6 with TRBJ2-7, with unresolved D. CDR3 length equals 15 residues. With 1 base removed from V and 0 bases from J, the gap between germline ends came to 10 bases. CDR1 is SGHVS, CDR2 FNYEAQ, per germline. The DNA for the CDR3 is TGTGCCAGCAGCTTAGGCCCATCGCGCTCCTACGAGCAGTACTTC. It codes for CASSLGPSRSYEQYF.

This clone was seen a handful of times. This chain uses TRBV14 with TRBJ2-3; 7 nucleotides align to TRBD1. CDR3 length: 16 amino acids. V shed 3 bases, J shed 3 bases, and the junction held 9 bases outside the gene matches. CDR1 SGHDN and CDR2 FVKESK come from the germline V gene. CDR3 sequence reads: CASSHSGGAFTDTQYF. The DNA for the CDR3 is TGTGCCAGCAGCCACTCAGGGGGTGCTTTTACAGATACGCAGTATTTT.

This clone was observed a handful of times. V gene TRBV5-1 combines with J gene TRBJ2-5; D is perhaps TRBD1 (7 bases). Between the trimmed V and J ends, which lost 4 bases and 2 bases, there was a span of 12 bases. Germline V gives CDR1 SGHRS, CDR2 YFSETQ. There are 14 residues in the CDR3. This CDR3 reads CASSGGTVQETQYF. The CDR3 nucleotides read TGCGCCAGCAGCGGCGGGACAGTTCAAGAGACCCAGTACTTC.

The J gene is TRBJ1-5, the V gene TRBV28, with 7 bases fitting TRBD1. Germline trimming cut 5 bases from V and 2 bases from J; bases unmatched to any gene: 9. Germline V gives CDR1 MDHEN, CDR2 SYDVKM. The CDR3 totals 16 residues. The chain's CDR3 is CASSLIRQGGNQPQHF. The CDR3 DNA sequence: TGTGCCAGCAGTCTGATTAGACAGGGAGGCAATCAGCCCCAGCATTTT.

The CDR3 is CASRRSGENIQYF. For the CDR3, the DNA is TGTGCCAGCAGACGAAGCGGAGAAAACATTCAGTACTTC. This rearrangement joins TRBV12-3 or TRBV12-4 to TRBJ2-4; D may be TRBD2 (5 bases). Trimming shortened V by 6 bases and J by 5 bases, and 11 bases separated the two germline ends. The CDR3 has 13 amino acids.

The chain carries TRBV7-3 and TRBJ1-2; no reliable D call. The length of the CDR3 is 13 residues. Trimming took off 3 bases at V and 7 bases at J, with 12 bases between the two ends. Germline V gene data show CDR1 as SGHTA and CDR2 as FQGTGA. The CDR3 reads CASSLTGNGGYTF. The CDR3 DNA is TGTGCCAGCAGCTTGACGGGAAATGGTGGCTACACCTTC.

This clone was detected a few times. For the CDR3, the DNA is TGCAGCGTTCCAGGGTCGGTGGAGACCCAGTACTTC. It codes for CSVPGSVETQYF. The V and J genes are TRBV29-1 and TRBJ2-5, with D maybe TRBD1 (5 bases). The CDR3 contains 12 residues. Trimming cost V 5 bases and J 5 bases, with 12 bases left between them. Germline V gene sequence: CDR1 SQVTM, CDR2 ANQGSEA.

The chain uses TRBV7-9 and TRBJ2-1, with 8 bases matching TRBD1. The germline V gene has CDR1 SEHNR and CDR2 FQNEAQ (reference sequence). The V segment lost 3 bases and the J segment 10 bases; nucleotides outside the gene matches: 8. CDR3 size: 14 residues. Here the CDR3 DNA reads TGTGCCAGCAGCTTCGGCCAGGGGGCGCGGGAGCAGTTCTTC. Translating gives CASSFGQGAREQFF. Supplemented by reference TRBV7-9 and TRBJ2-1, the full variable domain reads DTGVSQNPRHKITKRGQNVTFRCDPISEHNRLYWYRQTLGQGPEFLTYFQNEAQLEKSRLLSDRFSAERPKGSFSTLEIQRTEQGDSAMYLCASSFGQGAREQFFGPGTRLTVL.

This sequence joins TRBV5-1 and TRBJ2-5; 7 nucleotides line up with TRBD1. Germline V lookup: CDR1 SGHRS, CDR2 YFSETQ. The CDR3 extends over 14 amino acids. Germline trimming cut 4 bases from V and 4 bases from J; bases unmatched to any gene: 7. The CDR3, as DNA: TGCGCCAGCAGCCAGCAAACAGGGGTAGAGACCCAGTACTTC. It codes for CASSQQTGVETQYF.